This T cell receptor (beta chain) comes out of a study of T cell responses to AZD1222 COVID-19 vaccine (dated by TCRdb to 2020 to 2023). In the study overall: A total of just over 230 trial participants underwent TCR sequencing, of whom around 210 had received two doses of AZD1222 and approximately 25 had received two doses of the MenACWY control vaccine. Trial participants were enrolled into age subgroups of 18-55, 56-69 and 70-plus years, which contained about 150, 27 and 61 TCR-sequenced participants, respectively. Study-wide findings and limitations: The whole spike protein was spanned by vaccine-associated CD4 TCRs, and dominant responses were seen in regions 160-218 and 743-854. The 56-69-year group was small, and its depth increase did not reach significance, likely because of low power. Because no samples from the day 14 peak response were available, repertoires could be characterized only after the peak T cell response. Conclusions about previously exposed vaccinees are limited because only a handful of AZD1222 recipients were SARS-CoV-2 seropositive at baseline. Spike-specific TCR breadth and depth rose significantly after two AZD1222 doses compared with day 0 and with MenACWY recipients. Reportedly, almost half of the unique spike-specific TCRs recognized epitopes lying outside the regions that are mutated in the B.1.351 and B.1.1.7 variants. Most participants were white British and females outnumbered males, and the authors suggested that clonal diversity may have been underestimated.

This specimen's time point label, interpreted: about 28 days (+/-7) after the second vaccine dose. AZD1222 recipients whose second dose came at about 4 weeks and those whose second dose came at about 12 weeks were combined into one group, since spike-specific TCR depth and breadth did not differ between the two schedules. Vaccinee samples were obtained from the UK trials COV001 and COV002, which included a single-blind randomized controlled phase 2/3 trial of AZD1222 (ChAdOx1 nCoV-19) in healthy adults. For TCRbeta chain sequencing, PBMC samples were collected from trial participants at day 0 and at day 28 after the second dose. Regarding this clone: The clone's antigen remains unknown. No much larger clone is present one base from it, and per-base qualities are unavailable.

The CDR3 regions of human TCRbeta chains were analyzed by immunosequencing. Per the authors' processing: TCRs in the repertoires were compared against a reference library of SARS-CoV-2-specific TCRs that had been generated with the MIRA antigen-specificity platform. Breadth meant the fraction of unique TCRs that were SARS-CoV-2-associated, whereas depth meant the fraction of total T cells that were SARS-CoV-2-associated. Each spike-specific TCR was assigned to its reactive spike region and to a CD4 or CD8 class using the MIRA data. Log10-transformed breadth and depth values were compared by one-way ANOVA with Sidak's multiple comparisons tests. Entries here come from immuneACCESS through TCRdb and include only in-frame sequences with V and J called. Some clones fail to appear in such tables; in the studies checked, an unresolved V gene covers under half of the shortfall, and the cause of the remainder is unknown. Clone size and V and J calls were adopted from that table, with D and trimming inferred from the DNA. Across this sample there are around 150,000 clones, with around nine tenths seen only once. The ten largest account for less than 3.5% of the sample.

The CDR3 contains 18 residues, cysteine and phenylalanine counted. Of all the DNA, just the CDR3 is kept, 54 bases in frame from base 1. From the germline V gene, CDR1 is SGHRS and CDR2 is YFSETQ. V was cut back by 0 bases and J by 0 bases, leaving a gap of 18 bases between them. The sample in question was peripheral blood, obtained 28 days after the second AZD1222 dose. This clonotype was sampled from an adult who received the AZD1222 COVID-19 vaccine. The chain is made from TRBV5-1 and TRBJ1-2, with TRBD1 tentatively as D gene (5 bases match). The nucleotide sequence reads as follows: TGCGCCAGCAGCTTGGCCGCGGGCGAGGGGACCGCTAACTATGGCTACACCTTC. This translates into CASSLAAGEGTANYGYTF.